One sample yielded the 11 T cell receptor beta chains listed below, sequenced in a study of neoadjuvant anti-PD-1 for oral cavity cancer. TCRdb's table, derived via immunoSEQ multiplex PCR, lists solely in-frame clones and lacks some. The repertoire has some 31,000 clones, almost 80% of them found once; the top ten carry nearly 3.5%. Time point reported: after neoadjuvant nivolumab, at surgical resection. The sample consisted of PBMCs, taken after nivolumab (anti-PD-1) treatment. Every receptor here comes from a person aged 40-85 years with oral cavity squamous cell carcinoma.

This rearrangement joins TRBV5-4 to TRBJ2-6, with D perhaps TRBD2 (6 bases). Germline-derived CDR1 and CDR2 are SGHNT and YYREEE (reference sequence). V was trimmed by 0 bases and J by 4 bases, leaving 8 bases between them. The CDR3 is 15 amino acids. CDR3 region: CASSLGTTGANVLTF. The CDR3 bases are TGTGCCAGCAGCTTGGGGACTACAGGGGCCAACGTCCTGACTTTC.

The chain is built from TRBV9 and TRBJ1-4; a possible D gene is TRBD1 (5 bases). The germline V gene encodes CDR1 SGDLS and CDR2 YYNGEE. This CDR3 is 14 amino acids long. Trimming stripped 3 bases from V and 0 bases from J, with 6 bases between. The CDR3 coding sequence is TGTGCCAGCAGCGCACAGGCAACTAATGAAAAACTGTTTTTT. Encoded protein: CASSAQATNEKLFF.

This clone was detected once. J is TRBJ2-7 and V is TRBV21-1; TRBD1, the table's D call, lacks a check against the DNA. TRBV21-1 counts as a pseudogene. This CDR3 is 15 amino acids long. The CDR3 spells CASSKKSGASCEQYF. CDR3 in DNA: TGTGCCAGCAGCAAAAAGTCAGGGGCATCCTGCGAGCAGTACTTC.

Written as DNA, the CDR3 is TGCGCCAGCAGGGCGGGGAGCTCCTACGAGCAGTACTTC. Amino acid sequence: CASRAGSSYEQYF. This sequence joins TRBV10-2 and TRBJ2-7; D might be TRBD2 (6 bases). Trimming left V 6 bases short and J 0 bases short, with 9 bases between. Germline-derived CDR1 and CDR2 are WSHSY and SAAADI. The CDR3 spans 13 residues.

This rearrangement joins TRBV6-1 to TRBJ2-1; TRBD2 matches 11 bases. V shed 3 bases and J 6 bases; nucleotides not matched to a gene: 10. The CDR3 is made up of 17 amino acids. Germline V gives CDR1 MNHNS, CDR2 SASEGT. CDR3 in DNA: TGTGCCAGCAGTGAGCCCTCCGTAGCGGGGGGGACCAATGAGCAGTTCTTC. Residues: CASSEPSVAGGTNEQFF.

This sequence joins TRBV13 and TRBJ2-7, with D unclear. The CDR3 extends over 14 amino acids. The V end was cut by 5 bases, the J end by 2 bases, with 13 bases between. Germline-derived CDR1 and CDR2 are PRHDT and FYEKMQ (reference sequence). DNA for the CDR3: TGTGCCAGCAGCCAAAGCTTCCCCCCCTACGAGCAGTACTTC. Its translation is CASSQSFPPYEQYF.

The V gene is TRBV28, the J gene TRBJ1-1; D unresolved. Between the trimmed V and J ends, which lost 6 bases and 2 bases, there was a span of 10 bases. Per the germline V gene, CDR1 is MDHEN and CDR2 is SYDVKM. There are 13 residues in the CDR3. Here the CDR3 reads CASRGQTNTEAFF. DNA for the CDR3: TGTGCCAGCAGAGGGCAGACCAACACTGAAGCTTTCTTT.

This clone was seen more than once but under ten times. In DNA form, the CDR3 reads TGTGCCAGCAGCTCCGCACAGGTGCAGGGGGAGCAGTTCTTC. Translation gives CASSSAQVQGEQFF. The V and J genes are TRBV7-2 and TRBJ2-1; D may be TRBD1 (6 bases). There are 14 residues in the CDR3. The V end was cut by 4 bases, the J end by 10 bases, with 17 bases between. The V gene's germline CDR1 is SGHTA and CDR2 FQGNSA. The full variable domain, its missing parts supplied by reference TRBV7-2 and TRBJ2-1, is GAGVSQSPSNKVTEKGKDVELRCDPISGHTALYWYRQSLGQGLEFLIYFQGNSAPDKSGLPSDRFSAERTGGSVSTLTIQRTQQEDSAVYLCASSSAQVQGEQFFGPGTRLTVL.

The rearrangement joins TRBV28 to TRBJ2-3; D ambiguous. Germline lookup yields CDR1 MDHEN and CDR2 SYDVKM. V gave up 3 bases and J gave up 4 bases, with 8 bases separating them. CDR3 length equals 13 residues. CDR3 DNA: TGTGCCAGCAGTTTGAACTGGGCAGATACGCAGTATTTT. Translation gives CASSLNWADTQYF.

The chain employs TRBV7-2 and TRBJ2-5, with TRBD2 matching over 12 bases. The germline V gene encodes CDR1 SGHTA and CDR2 FQGNSA. V shed 1 base, J shed 5 bases, and the junction held 11 bases outside the gene matches. The CDR3 is made up of 18 amino acids. The CDR3 is CASSLELTSGGGWETQYF. The CDR3 DNA reads TGTGCCAGCAGCTTAGAGTTGACTAGCGGGGGAGGGTGGGAGACCCAGTACTTC.

The chain couples TRBV5-4 to TRBJ1-1, with D perhaps TRBD1 (5 bases). Germline-derived CDR1 and CDR2 are SGHNT and YYREEE (reference sequence). The V and J ends lost 1 base and 0 bases respectively, with 10 bases between them. CDR3 length: 15 amino acids. Here the CDR3 DNA reads TGTGCCAGCAGCTTGAGGGCAGGGATGAACACTGAAGCTTTCTTT. Amino acids: CASSLRAGMNTEAFF.